The clone carrying this T cell receptor (beta chain) is categorized as medium-sized. Its antigen is currently unknown. This specimen comes from a study of spatial heterogeneity in lung cancer. Findings and caveats of the study: For expanded intratumoral alpha and beta TCRs, counts tracked tumor mutation counts.

Time point in this sample: sample taken at primary tumor resection. The donor group consisted of 72 patients who had untreated, early-stage non-small cell lung cancer. Sequencing of whole RNA from tumor, nontumor lung or frozen PBMC involved no sorting. TCRdb analysed the 5' RACE reads with MiXCR anew, one entry per CDR3 protein. The profile shows more than 2,500 distinct CDR3 sequences, approximately 4.5% of them singletons. Germline values: CDR1 DFQATT, CDR2 SNEGSKA (reference sequence). The CDR3 extends over 13 amino acids. V was pared by 5 bases and J by 2 bases, with 10 bases between. The material was lung tumor tissue, obtained at surgery. The origin of this receptor is a female donor with early-stage non-small cell lung cancer. V usage is TRBV20-1 and J usage is TRBJ1-3; no reliable D call. The CDR3 sequence is CSARFGAGNTIYF. As DNA, the CDR3 is TGCAGTGCTCGTTTTGGGGCTGGAAACACCATATATTTT.